This TCR beta chain was profiled in a study of CD8+ T cells in alopecia areata. This CDR3 spans 13 amino acids. Germline V gene lookup returns CDR1 SQVTM and CDR2 ANQGSEA. Between the trimmed V and J ends, which lost 0 bases and 0 bases, there was a span of 4 bases. Reverse transcription of extracted RNA yielded cDNA, which provided the sequencing template. The data were produced by immunoSEQ multiplex PCR, yet TCRdb's version contains in-frame clones alone and is incomplete. The table has 100,000 to 150,000 clones, around 60% seen once. In its sample, this clone was seen once. Its target is not known. Study-wide points: Higher clonality than in normal scalp was seen in lesional scalp, especially alopecia totalis/universalis.

The sample's treatment: oral pan-JAK inhibitor, 5-10 mg twice daily. Peripheral blood samples and lesional scalp punch biopsies were obtained from alopecia areata patients. The specimen was CD4+ T cells sorted from blood, collected at week 4, from a patient treated with tofacitinib. This clonotype originated in a human donor with alopecia areata. The rearrangement uses TRBV29-1 and TRBJ2-3; no reliable D call. DNA of the CDR3: TGCAGCGTTGAAGAGGCTAGCACAGATACGCAGTATTTT. Amino acids: CSVEEASTDTQYF.